Listed here are 28 T cell receptor beta chains from one sample, sequenced in a study of blood T cell repertoires in COVID-19. The table came from immunoSEQ multiplex PCR; TCRdb's copy has only in-frame clones and leaves some out. The sample has about 210,000 clones, around 80% seen once. Sample: peripheral blood. The receptors were gathered from a man aged 50 or older with active or convalescent COVID-19.

This rearrangement joins TRBV5-6 to TRBJ2-1; D is perhaps TRBD2 (5 bases). The V end lost 4 bases, the J end lost 3 bases, and 8 bases lay between the germline ends. Germline V CDR1 and CDR2: SGHDT, YYEEEE. This CDR3 comprises 13 residues. The CDR3 protein is CASSPRGYNEQFF. The DNA for the CDR3 is TGTGCCAGCAGCCCCCGGGGCTACAATGAGCAGTTCTTC. The variable domain in full, completed from reference TRBV5-6 and TRBJ2-1, reads DAGVTQSPTHLIKTRGQQVTLRCSPKSGHDTVSWYQQALGQGPQFIFQYYEEEERQRGNFPDRFSGHQFPNYSSELNVNALLLGDSALYLCASSPRGYNEQFFGPGTRLTVL.

The chain is built from TRBV7-9 and TRBJ2-1; 13 bases fit TRBD2. There are 16 residues in the CDR3. The germline V gene has CDR1 SEHNR and CDR2 FQNEAQ (reference sequence). J lost 3 bases, V lost 6 bases, and 5 bases had no gene match. CDR3 DNA sequence: TGTGCCAGCAGGGCGGGGACTAGCGGGATCTACAATGAGCAGTTCTTC. Protein sequence: CASRAGTSGIYNEQFF.

The chain links TRBV30 to TRBJ2-1; 9 positions match TRBD2. Germline V lookup: CDR1 GTSNPN, CDR2 SVGIG (reference sequence). This CDR3 region has 13 residues. After removal of 8 bases from V and 6 bases from J, the junction contained 8 bases not matched to a gene. The chain's CDR3 is CARDAGGVNEQFF. The DNA for the CDR3 is TGTGCCCGGGATGCGGGAGGGGTCAATGAGCAGTTCTTC.

This chain connects TRBV28 to TRBJ2-7; 9 bases align to TRBD1. The germline V gene encodes CDR1 MDHEN and CDR2 SYDVKM. The CDR3 is made up of 16 amino acids. V shed 6 bases and J 2 bases; nucleotides not matched to a gene: 11. The CDR3 spells CASSPLPGQGAYEQYF. CDR3 sequence (DNA): TGTGCCAGCAGCCCACTTCCGGGACAGGGTGCCTACGAGCAGTACTTC.

The chain joins TRBV5-1 to TRBJ2-5, with 9 nucleotides matching TRBD1. Germline CDR1 and CDR2: SGHRS and YFSETQ. V shed 6 bases, J shed 4 bases, and the junction held 10 bases outside the gene matches. The CDR3 has 15 amino acids. The CDR3 region has the DNA TGCGCCAGCACCAGACTCCCGGGACAGGGAGAGACCCAGTACTTC. It encodes CASTRLPGQGETQYF.

J is TRBJ2-3 and V is TRBV2; perhaps TRBD1 as D (6 bases). Looked up from germline, CDR1 is SNHLY and CDR2 is FYNNEI. The CDR3 sequence is 14 residues long. V lost 4 bases and J lost 6, with 14 bases in between. The CDR3 spells CASSGQGYGDTQYF. The CDR3 DNA reads TGTGCCAGCAGTGGGCAGGGGTATGGCGATACGCAGTATTTT.

This rearrangement joins TRBV11-2 to TRBJ1-1, with a weak D call TRBD1 (6 bases). The CDR3 covers 17 residues. V dropped 6 bases and J dropped 0 bases, with 20 bases sitting between them. From germline, CDR1 is SGHAT and CDR2 FQNNGV. Here the CDR3 DNA reads TGTGCCAGCAGTCGTAAGGGGGGGACAAACATGAACACTGAAGCTTTCTTT. Translated: CASSRKGGTNMNTEAFF.

The chain employs TRBV24-1 and TRBJ2-3; TRBD1 matches 12 bases. There are 16 residues in the CDR3. V gave up 0 bases and J gave up 5 bases; unmatched junction bases: 2. Germline-derived CDR1 and CDR2 are KGHDR and SFDVKD. CDR3 region: CATSDLGTGGIDTQYF. The CDR3 bases are TGTGCCACCAGTGATTTGGGGACAGGGGGCATAGATACGCAGTATTTT.

The sample holds one count of this clone. The rearrangement links TRBV2 to TRBJ2-5; weak D call: TRBD2 (6 bases). Per germline, CDR1 SNHLY and CDR2 FYNNEI. Trimming cost V 1 base and J 5 bases, with 11 bases left between them. The CDR3 runs 14 residues. The CDR3 DNA follows: TGTGCCAGCAGTGAAGGTAGCGGTACGGAGACCCAGTACTTC. Its translation is CASSEGSGTETQYF.

This clone has a single count. This rearrangement joins TRBV5-5 to TRBJ1-3; TRBD1 agrees at 7 bases. J gave up 8 bases and V 1 base, and 15 bases lay outside the gene matches. The CDR3 runs 17 residues. The germline CDR1 and CDR2 sequences are SGHKS and YYEKEE (reference sequence). The CDR3 sequence: CASSLIGTVGLRDTIYF. CDR3 DNA sequence: TGTGCCAGCAGCTTGATAGGGACAGTGGGACTTCGGGACACCATATATTTT.

This clone appeared a single time. The chain has TRBV7-2 and TRBJ1-1; no definite D call. Germline CDR1 SGHTA, CDR2 FQGNSA. The CDR3 length is 14 residues. Trimming removed 2 bases from V and 3 bases from J, with 10 bases in between. The CDR3 loop reads CASSLRSTHTEAFF. The CDR3, as DNA: TGTGCCAGCAGCTTAAGGTCGACTCACACTGAAGCTTTCTTT.

V and J are TRBV28 and TRBJ1-2; D unresolved. CDR1 and CDR2 from the germline V gene are MDHEN and SYDVKM. The V end lost 6 bases, the J end lost 0 bases, and 11 bases lay between the germline ends. This CDR3 has 14 residues. CDR3 region: CASRILESNYGYTF. DNA of the CDR3: TGTGCCAGCAGGATTTTAGAATCTAACTATGGCTACACCTTC.

V and J are TRBV5-1 and TRBJ2-7, with D possibly being TRBD1 (6 bases). There are 16 residues in the CDR3. CDR1 and CDR2 (germline): SGHRS, YFSETQ. Trimming removed 0 bases at V and 0 bases at J, with 13 bases between. The CDR3 DNA is TGCGCCAGCAGCTTGGCAGGGGCCAGGACCTCCTACGAGCAGTACTTC. Its translation: CASSLAGARTSYEQYF.

V gene TRBV6-2 or TRBV6-3 combines with J gene TRBJ2-3; D uncertain. The V gene lost 0 bases and the J gene lost 5 bases, with 21 bases spanning the gap. The V gene's germline CDR1 is MNHEY and CDR2 SVGEGT. The CDR3 spans 18 residues. CDR3 loop: CASSYSPNPWFRRDTQYF. CDR3 DNA: TGTGCCAGCAGTTACTCCCCCAACCCGTGGTTCCGGAGAGATACGCAGTATTTT.

The CDR3 coding sequence is TGCGCCAGCCGGGCGGGTGCAACTAATGAAAAACTGTTTTTT. Protein: CASRAGATNEKLFF. The rearrangement links TRBV5-1 to TRBJ1-4; D is unresolved. Germline CDR1 SGHRS, CDR2 YFSETQ. Trimming left V 7 bases short and J 0 bases short, with 10 bases between. This CDR3 has 14 residues. Supplemented by reference TRBV5-1 and TRBJ1-4, the full variable domain reads KAGVTQTPRYLIKTRGQQVTLSCSPISGHRSVSWYQQTPGQGLQFLFEYFSETQRNKGNFPGRFSGRQFSNSRSEMNVSTLELGDSALYLCASRAGATNEKLFFGSGTQLSVL.

The rearrangement uses TRBV7-8 and TRBJ2-1, with no clear D. V gave up 3 bases and J gave up 1 base, with 7 bases separating them. Germline-derived CDR1 and CDR2 are SGHVS and FQNEAQ. This CDR3 region has 14 residues. In nucleotides, the CDR3 is TGTGCCAGCAGCTTCTGGCTGTCCTACAATGAGCAGTTCTTC. Residues: CASSFWLSYNEQFF.

The V gene is TRBV12-3 or TRBV12-4, the J gene TRBJ1-2; D unresolved. Between the trimmed V and J ends, which lost 5 bases and 1 base, there was a span of 5 bases. The CDR3 consists of 12 residues. The CDR3 spells CASSQNNYGYTF. In DNA form, the CDR3 reads TGTGCCAGCAGTCAAAATAACTATGGCTACACCTTC.

V gene TRBV14 combines with J gene TRBJ2-4, with D possibly TRBD2 on 5 matching bases. Trimming shortened V by 4 bases and J by 0 bases, and 13 bases separated the two germline ends. CDR3 length: 16 amino acids. CDR1 and CDR2 from the germline V gene are SGHDN and FVKESK. The CDR3 loop reads CASSPGLSRAKNIQYF. The CDR3 DNA is TGTGCCAGCAGCCCTGGACTCTCTCGAGCCAAAAACATTCAGTACTTC.

The chain carries TRBV5-1 and TRBJ1-2; D not resolved. Per the germline V gene, CDR1 is SGHRS and CDR2 is YFSETQ. V was shortened by 4 bases and J by 4 bases, with 11 bases between the two germline ends. The CDR3 extends over 13 amino acids. The CDR3 nucleotides read TGCGCCAGCAGCACAGCCCTACTCTATGGCTACACCTTC. This encodes CASSTALLYGYTF.

This clone has a single count. V usage is TRBV18 and J usage is TRBJ2-3; D is unresolved. Trimming removed 3 bases at V and 6 bases at J, with 7 bases between. CDR3 length: 12 amino acids. Germline-derived CDR1 and CDR2 are KGHSH and LQKENI. CDR3 protein: CASSPTRDTQYF. The CDR3 region has the DNA TGTGCCAGCTCACCTACGCGGGATACGCAGTATTTT.

In DNA form, the CDR3 reads TGTGCCAGCAGTTCACCCCTAGGGGGCGCAACTAATGAAAAACTGTTTTTT. It translates to CASSSPLGGATNEKLFF. The rearrangement joins TRBV28 to TRBJ1-4; 7 bases line up with TRBD1. The CDR3 length is 17 residues. Unmatched junction bases numbered 8, after V lost 4 bases and J lost 0 bases. The V gene's germline CDR1 is MDHEN and CDR2 SYDVKM.

This chain connects TRBV19 to TRBJ2-3; TRBD1 matches 8 bases. The trim removed 9 bases at V and 2 bases at J, leaving 13 bases unmatched. This CDR3 region has 16 residues. Germline CDR1 reads LNHDA; CDR2 reads SQIVND (reference sequence). DNA of the CDR3: TGTGCCAGGGAACAAGACAGGGGAGTATACACAGATACGCAGTATTTT. This translates into CAREQDRGVYTDTQYF.

This chain uses TRBV18 with TRBJ2-2; D uncertain. The CDR3 consists of 13 residues. V was pared by 3 bases and J by 2 bases, with 4 bases between. Germline V CDR1 and CDR2: KGHSH, LQKENI. DNA of the CDR3: TGTGCCAGCTCACCCGTAAACACCGGGGAGCTGTTTTTT. The encoded protein is CASSPVNTGELFF.

The chain employs TRBV5-1 and TRBJ2-3; possibly TRBD2 for D (5 bases). This CDR3 contains 12 residues. CDR1 and CDR2 from the germline V gene are SGHRS and YFSETQ. Trimming removed 2 bases at V and 6 bases at J, with 7 bases between. In DNA form, the CDR3 reads TGCGCCAGCAGCTTTACTAGGGATACGCAGTATTTT. Translating it yields CASSFTRDTQYF.

The gene calls are TRBV28 and TRBJ1-2; tentative D call: TRBD1 (6 bases). Trimming pared 7 bases from V and 5 bases from J, leaving 17 bases between. Germline CDR1 MDHEN, CDR2 SYDVKM. There are 14 residues in the CDR3. CDR3 protein: CASTQPGTPYGYTF. The CDR3 coding sequence is TGTGCCAGCACCCAACCGGGGACACCGTATGGCTACACCTTC.

V is TRBV21-1 and J is TRBJ2-7; TRBD1, the table's D call, lacks a check against the DNA. TRBV21-1 is recorded as a pseudogene. CDR3 length: 19 amino acids. The CDR3 region is CASSKADYLDRETSYEQYV. Here the CDR3 DNA reads TGTGCCAGCAGCAAAGCCGACTATTTAGACAGGGAAACCTCCTACGAGCAGTACGTC.

The rearrangement uses TRBV6-5 and TRBJ2-1; 11 bases are shared with TRBD2. Germline lookup yields CDR1 MNHEY and CDR2 SVGAGI. There are 16 residues in the CDR3. V dropped 4 bases and J dropped 8; count of bases not matched to a gene: 10. Here the CDR3 reads CASSLKLAGAADEQFF. In DNA form, the CDR3 reads TGTGCCAGCAGTTTAAAACTAGCGGGGGCAGCCGATGAGCAGTTCTTC.

The rearrangement links TRBV4-1 to TRBJ1-1; 7 nucleotides agree with TRBD1. With V trimmed by 3 bases and J by 6 bases, 10 bases remained unmatched. The CDR3 has 15 residues. Looked up from germline, CDR1 is MGHRA and CDR2 is YSYEKL. CDR3 nucleotides: TGCGCCAGCAGCCACCTACAGGGGCGACCGGCTGAAGCTTTCTTT. This translates into CASSHLQGRPAEAFF.